Listed below are T cell receptor beta chains from one sample, sequenced in a study of radiotherapy plus CTLA-4 blockade in lung cancer. Profiling relied on immunoSEQ multiplex PCR, and the TCRdb table lists in-frame clones only, not all of them. This sample has under 50,000 clones, with around 86% found just once. The source material was peripheral blood, sampled from a patient treated with radiotherapy plus ipilimumab. These receptors originate from a human donor with non-small cell lung cancer whose response to radiotherapy plus ipilimumab could not be evaluated. The conserved cysteine and the conserved F or W are not part of the CDR3 here. Fields, in order: V gene, CDR3 protein.

v_gene: TRBV5-6
CDR3aa: ASSQGLAGFFETQY

v_gene: TRBV15
CDR3aa: ATSSSRGTYEQY

v_gene: TRBV2
CDR3aa: ATRGGDSYNEQF

v_gene: TRBV15
CDR3aa: ATRGGDRTGELF

v_gene: TRBV7-2
CDR3aa: ASSLVLAGNNEQF

v_gene: TRBV18
CDR3aa: ASSPPRSGANVLT

v_gene: TRBV4-1
CDR3aa: ASSQLLQGENIQY

v_gene: TRBV7-8
CDR3aa: ASSLQTGGLGKNIQY

v_gene: TRBV5-1
CDR3aa: ASSLGSRLIAGAHLGGQF

v_gene: TRBV6-1
CDR3aa: ASSAQGLGNTEAF

v_gene: TRBV10-3
CDR3aa: AIQGLNEQF

v_gene: TRBV7-3
CDR3aa: ASSVRGKNTEAF

v_gene: TRBV28
CDR3aa: ASTTSGGAQETQY

v_gene: TRBV28
CDR3aa: ASISRQGAAYEQY

v_gene: TRBV4-3
CDR3aa: ASSHPPTSGDETQY

v_gene: TRBV7-9
CDR3aa: ASSHPWRARDEQF

v_gene: TRBV7-9
CDR3aa: ASSLVGTEREQY

v_gene: TRBV5-4
CDR3aa: ASTGTGGMGVSTDTQY

v_gene: TRBV18
CDR3aa: ASSSGADTEAF

v_gene: TRBV6-5
CDR3aa: ASSTGQGGHQPQH

v_gene: TRBV6-6
CDR3aa: ASSYPPPVLDEQY

v_gene: TRBV27
CDR3aa: ATALSYNEQF

v_gene: TRBV7-2
CDR3aa: ASSPGGLAGGYEQF

v_gene: TRBV6-4
CDR3aa: ASSDSSLSPEAF

v_gene: TRBV5-1
CDR3aa: ASSPGTSGGLEGELF

v_gene: TRBV11-2
CDR3aa: ASSPGAGNTIY

v_gene: TRBV15
CDR3aa: ATSRDWGGLYNEQF

v_gene: TRBV5-6
CDR3aa: ASSIQRVSYGYT

v_gene: TRBV11-2
CDR3aa: ASSGRLAGNTDTQY

v_gene: TRBV9
CDR3aa: ASSVAGSGKQF

v_gene: TRBV5-1
CDR3aa: ASSLATGGRVETQY

v_gene: TRBV6-1
CDR3aa: ASSEFAGVNTDTQY

v_gene: TRBV6-5
CDR3aa: ASRQGLAYNEQF

v_gene: TRBV7-3
CDR3aa: ASSLQGTGGYT

v_gene: TRBV6-6
CDR3aa: ASRSSGGFVSYEQY

v_gene: TRBV11-2
CDR3aa: ASHGLAVSGNTIY

v_gene: TRBV7-6
CDR3aa: ASSPSPPLAAYQETQY

v_gene: TRBV11-2
CDR3aa: ASSLDVWTGRTIAKNIQY

v_gene: TRBV5-6
CDR3aa: ASSLWHQETQY

v_gene: TRBV19
CDR3aa: ASSFDWVGSNEQF

v_gene: TRBV28
CDR3aa: ASSAPGTGAGEQF

v_gene: TRBV5-5
CDR3aa: ASSFAGGGGTEAF

v_gene: TRBV27
CDR3aa: ASSFGGTVYSYEQY

v_gene: TRBV4-1
CDR3aa: ASSEDIGAGDTEAF

v_gene: TRBV5-8
CDR3aa: ASSSPGTSTYEQY

v_gene: TRBV15
CDR3aa: ATSPGTGGSDTQY

v_gene: TRBV7-2
CDR3aa: ASSARRGSGGRDEQF

v_gene: TRBV7-2
CDR3aa: ASSSSGVGTDTQY

v_gene: TRBV7-7
CDR3aa: ASTPGRPNTGELF

v_gene: TRBV7-2
CDR3aa: ASALAAKYNEQF

v_gene: TRBV21-1
CDR3aa: ASSRQGAGTEAF